The entry below describes one T cell receptor beta chain. The antigen remains unidentified. This CDR3 comprises 17 residues. V lost 3 bases and J 0 bases, leaving 12 bases between the germline ends. The authors amplified TCR beta CDR3 regions from RNA transcripts. First-round RT-PCR with HTBI primers preceded a second-round multiplex PCR. TCRdb reprocessed the multiplex PCR reads with MiXCR, giving one entry per CDR3 protein. The table records fewer than 600,000 distinct CDR3 sequences, about an eighth of them present only once. The data stem from a study of Graves' ophthalmopathy and Graves' hyperthyroidism. Moderately to severely active ophthalmopathy under 3 months, CAS at least 3, NOSPECS at least 4. Additional autoimmune diseases, uncontrolled infections, pregnancy or lactation disqualified patients. Points from the study as a whole: Blood contained most expanded thyroid clonotypes exceeding 0.001 frequency.

The rearrangement uses TRBV12-3 or TRBV12-4 and TRBJ2-6; D is uncertain. The clonotype originates from a young woman with Graves' ophthalmopathy. Sequences were obtained from blood. The CDR3, as DNA: TGTGCCAGCAGTTTCGGCCGGGCCGGCTCTGGGGCCAACGTCCTGACTTTC. Translation: CASSFGRAGSGANVLTF.